Reported below is one T cell receptor beta chain. This sample was included in a study of tumour-infiltrating T cells in Burkitt lymphoma. Looking at the study overall: Repertoire clonality predicted overall and progression-free survival.

CDR3 length: 18 amino acids. The germline CDR1 and CDR2 sequences are SGDLS and YYNGEE. Trimming took 0 bases from V and 3 from J, leaving 19 bases between them. TCRdb's table, derived via immunoSEQ multiplex PCR, lists solely in-frame clones and lacks some. The table includes roughly 15,000 clones, approximately 29% detected once. V is TRBV9 and J is TRBJ2-1; the D gene is possibly TRBD2 (6 bases). This TCR derives from a human donor with diffuse large B-cell lymphoma. The specimen was tumor tissue. CDR3 DNA: TGTGCCAGCAGCGTAGACCTCCAAAGGGGCGGGATCTACAATGAGCAGTTCTTC. It encodes CASSVDLQRGGIYNEQFF.